Presented here are 13 T cell receptor beta chains from one specimen sequenced in a study of T-cell reconstitution after alpha-beta-depleted transplantation in children. The authors prepared the TCRbeta library with unique molecular identifiers. TCRdb reanalysed the PCR reads using MiXCR and keeps one entry per CDR3 protein. The repertoire holds about 980,000 distinct CDR3 sequences, with about 26% as singletons. Here the sequenced sample was PBMCs, mostly from graft donor cells, taken 360 days after TCRalphabeta/CD19-depleted stem cell transplant. The receptors shown here come from a boy in the first two years of life who had a stem cell transplant for SCID, so the T cells may come from the graft donor.

This sequence joins TRBV28 and TRBJ1-2, with D possibly matching TRBD1 (6 bases). The CDR3 sequence is 13 residues long. Germline assignment: CDR1 MDHEN and CDR2 SYDVKM. V was trimmed by 5 bases and J by 8 bases, leaving 15 bases between them. In DNA form, the CDR3 reads TGTGCCAGCAGTCTACAGGGTTTCGGGGGCTACACCTTC. It yields the protein CASSLQGFGGYTF.

The gene calls are TRBV15 and TRBJ2-4; D remains ambiguous. The CDR3 has 17 amino acids. The germline gives CDR1 LNHNV, CDR2 YYDKDF (reference sequence). V lost 4 bases to trimming and J lost 0 bases, with 16 bases between them. CDR3 coding DNA: TGTGCCACCAGCAAAGCCGGTATAGGATTAGCCAAAAACATTCAGTACTTC. Protein: CATSKAGIGLAKNIQYF.

The V and J genes are TRBV4-3 and TRBJ2-3, with D uncertain. The CDR3 length is 14 residues. CDR1 is LGHNA, CDR2 YSLEER, per germline. The V gene lost 0 bases and the J gene lost 2 bases, with 6 bases spanning the gap. Here the CDR3 reads CASSQEQTTDTQYF. In DNA form, the CDR3 reads TGCGCCAGCAGCCAAGAACAGACCACAGATACGCAGTATTTT.

This chain joins TRBV24-1 and TRBJ2-3; a weak D match, TRBD1 (5 bases). The CDR3 covers 12 residues. Trimming removed 0 bases at V and 12 bases at J, with 9 bases between. Germline CDR1 is KGHDR and CDR2 is SFDVKD. CDR3 protein: CATSDLGAPQYF. CDR3 nucleotide sequence: TGTGCCACCAGTGATTTGGGGGCCCCACAGTATTTT.

This clonotype turned up a few times. The V gene is TRBV4-1, the J gene TRBJ2-1; D remains unclear. This CDR3 comprises 15 residues. Trimming stripped 0 bases from V and 9 bases from J, with 15 bases between. Per germline, CDR1 MGHRA and CDR2 YSYEKL. This CDR3 reads CASSQETSLHGEQFF. Written as DNA, the CDR3 is TGCGCCAGCAGCCAAGAAACATCCCTACATGGTGAGCAGTTCTTC.

This clonotype was counted at least ten times. V gene TRBV12-3 or TRBV12-4 combines with J gene TRBJ1-4; D not certain. This CDR3 is built from 14 residues. Trimming shortened V by 6 bases and J by 0 bases, and 8 bases separated the two germline ends. CDR3: CASSPGATNEKLFF. CDR3 DNA sequence: TGTGCCAGCAGCCCCGGGGCAACTAATGAAAAACTGTTTTTT.

The table lists this clonotype with a few counts. V gene TRBV7-2 combines with J gene TRBJ2-7; 8 bases match TRBD1. Germline CDR1 and CDR2: SGHTA and FQGNSA. CDR3 length: 15 amino acids. V shed 5 bases and J 3 bases; nucleotides not matched to a gene: 9. The CDR3 nucleotides are TGTGCCAGCAGCCAGGGGGGCGGACAGGGCTACGAGCAGTACTTC. It is translated as CASSQGGGQGYEQYF.

The rearrangement links TRBV29-1 to TRBJ2-1, with D hard to call. The CDR3 consists of 13 residues. CDR1 is SQVTM and CDR2 is ANQGSEA in the germline V gene. V gave up 5 bases and J gave up 3 bases, with 11 bases separating them. The CDR3, as DNA: TGCAGCGTTCCGGACCAGCTCTACAATGAGCAGTTCTTC. Translation gives CSVPDQLYNEQFF.

The V gene is TRBV10-3, the J gene TRBJ2-7; 8 nucleotides agree with TRBD1. CDR1 ENHRY and CDR2 SYGVKD come from the germline V gene. The CDR3 is 17 amino acids. After removal of 0 bases from V and 2 bases from J, the junction contained 9 bases not matched to a gene. The chain's CDR3 is CAISESARDRTTYEQYF. The DNA of the CDR3 is TGTGCCATCAGTGAGTCGGCGAGGGACAGGACTACCTACGAGCAGTACTTC.

This clonotype was counted only a few times. The rearrangement links TRBV18 to TRBJ1-4; D is ambiguous. The germline V gene has CDR1 KGHSH and CDR2 LQKENI. CDR3 length: 14 residues. V lost 0 bases and J lost 8, with 10 bases in between. The CDR3 coding sequence is TGTGCCAGCTCACCACCAGGTGGAAGGGAAAAACTGTTTTTT. This encodes CASSPPGGREKLFF.

The chain combines TRBV5-6 with TRBJ2-7; D uncertain. Trimming took off 3 bases at V and 7 bases at J, with 23 bases between the two ends. Germline V gives CDR1 SGHDT, CDR2 YYEEEE. CDR3 length: 16 residues. CDR3 DNA sequence: TGTGCCAGCAGCTCGATAGCCGCCACAATCCTACGAGAGCAGTACTTC. It yields the protein CASSSIAATILREQYF.

This chain's CDR3 is CSARGEGGETQYF. The CDR3 region has the DNA TGCAGTGCTAGGGGGGAAGGTGGGGAGACCCAGTACTTC. The chain joins TRBV20-1 to TRBJ2-5; D may correspond to TRBD1 or TRBD2 (5 bases each). This CDR3 contains 13 residues. V was trimmed by 3 bases and J by 5 bases, leaving 13 bases between them. Germline CDR1 DFQATT, CDR2 SNEGSKA (reference sequence).

This chain joins TRBV29-1 and TRBJ2-7, with a tentative D call TRBD1 (5 bases). The length of the CDR3 is 14 residues. Germline CDR1 is SQVTM and CDR2 is ANQGSEA. V lost 5 bases and J 4 bases, leaving 18 bases between the germline ends. The CDR3 DNA is TGCAGCGTTATAGAAAGGGGTTCCCCGTACGAGCAGTACTTC. It is translated as CSVIERGSPYEQYF.